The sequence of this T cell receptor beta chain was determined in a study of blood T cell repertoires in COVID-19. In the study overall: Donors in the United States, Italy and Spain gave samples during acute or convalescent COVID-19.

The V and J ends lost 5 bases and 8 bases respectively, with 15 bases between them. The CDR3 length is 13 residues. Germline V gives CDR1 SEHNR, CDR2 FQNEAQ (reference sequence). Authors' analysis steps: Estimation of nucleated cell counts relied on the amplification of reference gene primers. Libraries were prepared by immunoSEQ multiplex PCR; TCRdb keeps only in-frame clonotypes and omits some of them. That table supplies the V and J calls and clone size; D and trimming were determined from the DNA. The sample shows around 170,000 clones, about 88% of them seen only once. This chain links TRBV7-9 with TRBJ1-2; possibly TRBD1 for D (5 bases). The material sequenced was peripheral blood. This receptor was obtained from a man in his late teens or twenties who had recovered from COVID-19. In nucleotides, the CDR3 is TGTGCCAGCAGCCAAGAAGGGGTCTACGGCTACACCTTC. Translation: CASSQEGVYGYTF.